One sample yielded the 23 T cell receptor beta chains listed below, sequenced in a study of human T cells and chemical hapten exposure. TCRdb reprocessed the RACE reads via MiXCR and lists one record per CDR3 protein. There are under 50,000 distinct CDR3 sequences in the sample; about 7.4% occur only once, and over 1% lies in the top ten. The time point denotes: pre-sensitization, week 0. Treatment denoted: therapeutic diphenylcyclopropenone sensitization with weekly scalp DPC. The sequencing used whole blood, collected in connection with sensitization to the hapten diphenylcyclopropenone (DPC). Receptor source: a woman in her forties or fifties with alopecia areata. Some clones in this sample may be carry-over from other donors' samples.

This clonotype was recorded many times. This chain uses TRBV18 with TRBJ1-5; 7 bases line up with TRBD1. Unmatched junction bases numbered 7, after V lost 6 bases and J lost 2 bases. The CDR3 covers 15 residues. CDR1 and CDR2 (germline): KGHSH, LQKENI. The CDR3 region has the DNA TGTGCCAGCTCGCTTACTACAGGGGGCAATCAGCCCCAGCATTTT. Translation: CASSLTTGGNQPQHF.

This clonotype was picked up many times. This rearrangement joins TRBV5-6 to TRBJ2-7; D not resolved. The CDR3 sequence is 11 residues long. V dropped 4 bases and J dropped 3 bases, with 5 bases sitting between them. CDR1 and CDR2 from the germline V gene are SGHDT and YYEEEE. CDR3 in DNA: TGTGCCAGCAGCCTAGACTACGAGCAGTACTTC. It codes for CASSLDYEQYF.

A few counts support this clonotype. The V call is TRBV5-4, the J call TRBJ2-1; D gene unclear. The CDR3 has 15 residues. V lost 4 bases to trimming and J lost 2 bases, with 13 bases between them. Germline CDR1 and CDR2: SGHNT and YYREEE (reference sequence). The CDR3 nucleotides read TGTGCCAGCAGCCGTCCAGGTGACCCCTACAATGAGCAGTTCTTC. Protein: CASSRPGDPYNEQFF.

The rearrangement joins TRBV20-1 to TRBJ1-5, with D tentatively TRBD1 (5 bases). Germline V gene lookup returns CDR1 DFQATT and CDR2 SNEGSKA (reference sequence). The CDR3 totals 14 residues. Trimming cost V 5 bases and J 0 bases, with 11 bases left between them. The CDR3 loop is CSALGQDSNQPQHF. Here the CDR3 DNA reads TGCAGTGCTCTGGGGCAGGATAGCAATCAGCCCCAGCATTTT.

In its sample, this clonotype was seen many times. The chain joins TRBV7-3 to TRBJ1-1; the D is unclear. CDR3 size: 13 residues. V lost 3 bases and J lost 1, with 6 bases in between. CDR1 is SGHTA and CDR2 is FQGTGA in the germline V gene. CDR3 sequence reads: CASSFDKNTEAFF. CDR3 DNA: TGTGCCAGCAGCTTCGACAAGAACACTGAAGCTTTCTTT. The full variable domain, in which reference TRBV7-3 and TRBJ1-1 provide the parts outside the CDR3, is GAGVSQTPSNKVTEKGKYVELRCDPISGHTALYWYRQSLGQGPEFLIYFQGTGAADDSGLPNDRFFAVRPEGSVSTLKIQRTERGDSAVYLCASSFDKNTEAFFGQGTRLTVV.

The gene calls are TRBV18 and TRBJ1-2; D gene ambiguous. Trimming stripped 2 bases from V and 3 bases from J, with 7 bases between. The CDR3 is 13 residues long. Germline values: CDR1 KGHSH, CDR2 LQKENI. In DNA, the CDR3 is TGTGCCAGCTCACCAGGCGGCGACTATGGCTACACCTTC. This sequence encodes CASSPGGDYGYTF.

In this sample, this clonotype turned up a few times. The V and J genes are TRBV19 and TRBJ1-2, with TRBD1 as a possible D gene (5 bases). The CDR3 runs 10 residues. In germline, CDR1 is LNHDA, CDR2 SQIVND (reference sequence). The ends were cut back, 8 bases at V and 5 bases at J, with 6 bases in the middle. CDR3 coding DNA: TGTGCCAGTGGGACTTATGGCTACACCTTC. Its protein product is CASGTYGYTF.

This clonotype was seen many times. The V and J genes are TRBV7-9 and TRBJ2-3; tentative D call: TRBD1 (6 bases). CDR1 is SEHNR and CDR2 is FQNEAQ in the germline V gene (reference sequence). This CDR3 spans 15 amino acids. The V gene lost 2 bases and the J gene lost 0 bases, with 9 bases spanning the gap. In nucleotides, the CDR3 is TGTGCCAGCAGCTTATCGACAGGTAGCACAGATACGCAGTATTTT. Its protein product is CASSLSTGSTDTQYF.

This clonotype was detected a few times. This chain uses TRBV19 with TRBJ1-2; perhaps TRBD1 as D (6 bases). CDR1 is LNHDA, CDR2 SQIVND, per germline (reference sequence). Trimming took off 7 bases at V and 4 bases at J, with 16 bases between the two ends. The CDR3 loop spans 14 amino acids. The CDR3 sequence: CASTRTAPIYGYTF. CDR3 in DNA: TGTGCCAGTACCAGGACAGCACCTATCTATGGCTACACCTTC.

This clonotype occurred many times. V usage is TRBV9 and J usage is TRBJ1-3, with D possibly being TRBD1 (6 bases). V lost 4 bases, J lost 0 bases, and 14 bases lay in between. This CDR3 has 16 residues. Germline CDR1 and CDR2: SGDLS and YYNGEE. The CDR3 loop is CASSKQGSRSGNTIYF. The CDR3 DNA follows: TGTGCCAGCAGCAAACAGGGTTCCCGCTCTGGAAACACCATATATTTT.

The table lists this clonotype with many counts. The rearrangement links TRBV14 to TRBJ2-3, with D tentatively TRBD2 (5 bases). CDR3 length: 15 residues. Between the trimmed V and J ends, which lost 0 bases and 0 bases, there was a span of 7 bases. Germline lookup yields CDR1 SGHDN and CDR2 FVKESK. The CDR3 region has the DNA TGTGCCAGCAGCCAAGAACTAGTGAGCACAGATACGCAGTATTTT. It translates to CASSQELVSTDTQYF.

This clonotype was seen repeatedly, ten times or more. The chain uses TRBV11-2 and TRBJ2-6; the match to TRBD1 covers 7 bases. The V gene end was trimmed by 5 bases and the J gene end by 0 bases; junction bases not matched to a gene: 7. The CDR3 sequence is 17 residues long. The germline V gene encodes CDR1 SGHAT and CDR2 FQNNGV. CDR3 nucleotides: TGTGCCAGCAGCCGCATCAGGGGGAACTCTGGGGCCAACGTCCTGACTTTC. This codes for CASSRIRGNSGANVLTF.

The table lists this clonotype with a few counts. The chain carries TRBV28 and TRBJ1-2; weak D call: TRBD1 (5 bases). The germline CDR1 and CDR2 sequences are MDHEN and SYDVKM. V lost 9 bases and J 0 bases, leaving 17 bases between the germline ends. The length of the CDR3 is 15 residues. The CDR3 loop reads CASLPGLGTNYGYTF. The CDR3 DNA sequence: TGTGCCAGTCTACCAGGGCTGGGGACTAACTATGGCTACACCTTC.

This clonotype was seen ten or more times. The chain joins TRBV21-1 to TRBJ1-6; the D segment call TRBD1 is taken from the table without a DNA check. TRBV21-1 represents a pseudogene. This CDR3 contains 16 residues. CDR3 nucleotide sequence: TGTGCCAGCAGCAAAGATGGGGCGAAACAGAATTCACCCCTCCACTTT. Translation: CASSKDGAKQNSPLHF.

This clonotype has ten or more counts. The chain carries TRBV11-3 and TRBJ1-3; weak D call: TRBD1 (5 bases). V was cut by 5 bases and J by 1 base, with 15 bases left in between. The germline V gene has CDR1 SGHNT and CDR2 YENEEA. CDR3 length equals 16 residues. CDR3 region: CASSTDGGRSGNTIYF. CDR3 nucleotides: TGTGCCAGCAGCACAGACGGGGGAAGGTCTGGAAACACCATATATTTT. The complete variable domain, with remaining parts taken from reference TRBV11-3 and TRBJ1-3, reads EAGVVQSPRYKIIEKKQPVAFWCNPISGHNTLYWYLQNLGQGPELLIRYENEEAVDDSQLPKDRFSAERLKGVDSTLKIQPAELGDSAVYLCASSTDGGRSGNTIYFGEGSWLTVV.

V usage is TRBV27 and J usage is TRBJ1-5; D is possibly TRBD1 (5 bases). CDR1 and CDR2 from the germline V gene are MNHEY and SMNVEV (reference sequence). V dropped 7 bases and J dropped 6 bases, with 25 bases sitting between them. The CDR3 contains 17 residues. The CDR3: CASTERAPPMGVQPQHF. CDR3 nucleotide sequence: TGTGCCAGCACTGAACGAGCCCCCCCGATGGGGGTTCAGCCCCAGCATTTT.

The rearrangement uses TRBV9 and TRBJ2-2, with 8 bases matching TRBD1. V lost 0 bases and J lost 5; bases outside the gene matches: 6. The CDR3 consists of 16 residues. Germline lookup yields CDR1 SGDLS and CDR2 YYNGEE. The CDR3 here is CASSVEARGRTGELFF. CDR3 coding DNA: TGTGCCAGCAGCGTAGAGGCCAGGGGGCGAACCGGGGAGCTGTTTTTT.

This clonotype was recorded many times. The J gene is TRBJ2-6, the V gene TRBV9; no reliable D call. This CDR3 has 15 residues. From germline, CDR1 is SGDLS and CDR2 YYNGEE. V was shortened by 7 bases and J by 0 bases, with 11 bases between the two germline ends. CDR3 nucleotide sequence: TGTGCCAGCGCTCAATCTGACTCTGGGGCCAACGTCCTGACTTTC. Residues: CASAQSDSGANVLTF.

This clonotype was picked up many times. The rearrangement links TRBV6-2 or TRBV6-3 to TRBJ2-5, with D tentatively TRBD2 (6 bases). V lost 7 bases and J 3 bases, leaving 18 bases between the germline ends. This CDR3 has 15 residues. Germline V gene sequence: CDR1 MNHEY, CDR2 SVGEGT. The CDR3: CASTPGGSSKETQYF. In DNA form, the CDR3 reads TGTGCCAGCACTCCCGGAGGGTCTTCCAAAGAGACCCAGTACTTC.

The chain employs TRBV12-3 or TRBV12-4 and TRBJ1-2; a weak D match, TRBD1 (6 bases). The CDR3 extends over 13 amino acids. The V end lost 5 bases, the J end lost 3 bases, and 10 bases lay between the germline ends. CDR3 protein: CASSQDSYYGYTF. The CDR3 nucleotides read TGTGCCAGCAGTCAGGACAGCTACTATGGCTACACCTTC.

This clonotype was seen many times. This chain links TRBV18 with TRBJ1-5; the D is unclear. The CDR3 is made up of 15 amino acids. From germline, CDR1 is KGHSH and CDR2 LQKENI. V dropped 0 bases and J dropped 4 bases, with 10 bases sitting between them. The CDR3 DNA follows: TGTGCCAGCTCACCACCGGGCATAGGTAATCAGCCCCAGCATTTT. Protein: CASSPPGIGNQPQHF.

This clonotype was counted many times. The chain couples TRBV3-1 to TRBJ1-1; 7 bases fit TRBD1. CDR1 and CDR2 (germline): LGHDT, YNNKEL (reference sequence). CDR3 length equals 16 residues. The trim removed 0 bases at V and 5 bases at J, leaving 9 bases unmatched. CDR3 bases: TGTGCCAGCAGCCAAGAGTCGGGCCAGGGGGGGACTGAAGCTTTCTTT. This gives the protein CASSQESGQGGTEAFF.

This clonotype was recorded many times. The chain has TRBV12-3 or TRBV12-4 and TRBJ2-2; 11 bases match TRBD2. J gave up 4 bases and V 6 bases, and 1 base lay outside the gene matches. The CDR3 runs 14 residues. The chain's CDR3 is CASSLAGGTGELFF. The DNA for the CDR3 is TGTGCCAGCAGCCTAGCGGGAGGCACCGGGGAGCTGTTTTTT.